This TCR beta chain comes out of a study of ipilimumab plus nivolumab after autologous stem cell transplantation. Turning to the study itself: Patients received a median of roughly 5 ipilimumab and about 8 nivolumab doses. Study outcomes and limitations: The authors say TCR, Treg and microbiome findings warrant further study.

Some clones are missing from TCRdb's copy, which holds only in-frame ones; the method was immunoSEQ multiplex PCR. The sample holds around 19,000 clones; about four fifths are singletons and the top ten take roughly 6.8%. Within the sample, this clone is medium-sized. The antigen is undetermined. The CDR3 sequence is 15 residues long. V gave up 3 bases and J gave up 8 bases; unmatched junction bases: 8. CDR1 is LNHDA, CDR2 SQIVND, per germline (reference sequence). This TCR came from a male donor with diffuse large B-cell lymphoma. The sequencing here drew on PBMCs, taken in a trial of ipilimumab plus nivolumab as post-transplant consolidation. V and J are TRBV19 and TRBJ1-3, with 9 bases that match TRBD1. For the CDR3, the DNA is TGTGCCAGTAGTATTATGGGACAGGGCGATGACACCATATATTTT. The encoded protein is CASSIMGQGDDTIYF.